This is a list of T cell receptor beta chains from one sample in a study of blood T cell repertoires in COVID-19. Assay used: immunoSEQ multiplex PCR; TCRdb lists only in-frame clones, some missing. The repertoire holds 90,000 or so clones, with 87% as singletons. Sequencing was carried out using peripheral blood. These receptors all stem from a woman aged 60-75 years with COVID-19, enrolled during active disease. Both conserved end residues are part of each CDR3. Each record gives: CDR3 length, J gene, V gene, CDR3 protein.

len: 13; j_gene: TRBJ1-5; v_gene: TRBV2; CDR3aa: CASSPLAGIPQHF
len: 14; j_gene: TRBJ2-7; v_gene: TRBV5-1; CDR3aa: CASSVGTGNYEQYF
len: 12; j_gene: TRBJ2-3; v_gene: TRBV19; CDR3aa: CASSMGRNTQYF
len: 14; j_gene: TRBJ2-7; v_gene: TRBV2; CDR3aa: CASRPGQGAYEQYF
len: 13; j_gene: TRBJ1-2; v_gene: TRBV6-1; CDR3aa: CASSENTGYGYTF
len: 16; j_gene: TRBJ1-2; v_gene: TRBV4-1; CDR3aa: CASSQGAPGQAYGYTF
len: 16; j_gene: TRBJ2-5; v_gene: TRBV7-9; CDR3aa: CASSLVWGGDGETQYF
len: 14; j_gene: TRBJ2-3; v_gene: TRBV5-1; CDR3aa: CASSWTVSTDTQYF
len: 12; j_gene: TRBJ1-2; v_gene: TRBV6-6; CDR3aa: CASSPPESGYTF
len: 12; j_gene: TRBJ2-1; v_gene: TRBV6-5; CDR3aa: CASTNGGNEQFF
len: 13; j_gene: TRBJ2-4; v_gene: TRBV15; CDR3aa: CATAQGAKNIQYF
len: 14; j_gene: TRBJ2-7; v_gene: TRBV4-3; CDR3aa: CASSQDTELYEQYF
len: 15; j_gene: TRBJ2-3; v_gene: TRBV5-1; CDR3aa: CASSVGVSNPDTQYF
len: 14; j_gene: TRBJ1-2; v_gene: TRBV28; CDR3aa: CASIYGGSDYGYTF
len: 13; j_gene: TRBJ2-7; v_gene: TRBV7-9; CDR3aa: CASSLESGRGEYF
len: 19; j_gene: TRBJ2-6; v_gene: TRBV27; CDR3aa: CASSPSQAGLSSGANVLTF
len: 15; j_gene: TRBJ2-5; v_gene: TRBV4-2; CDR3aa: CASSQGGTAKETQYF
len: 14; j_gene: TRBJ1-3; v_gene: TRBV18; CDR3aa: CASSPDSPGNTIYF
len: 14; j_gene: TRBJ2-7; v_gene: TRBV11-2; CDR3aa: CASSPRTSVYEQYF
len: 15; j_gene: TRBJ1-3; v_gene: TRBV4-3; CDR3aa: CASSRDSLRGNTIYF
len: 15; j_gene: TRBJ1-1; v_gene: TRBV6-5; CDR3aa: CASSYLSQGDLEAFF
len: 15; j_gene: TRBJ2-3; v_gene: TRBV6-6; CDR3aa: CASSYSVGRGDTQYF
len: 14; j_gene: TRBJ1-2; v_gene: TRBV6-2/TRBV6-3; CDR3aa: CASSYRGARSGYTF
len: 13; j_gene: TRBJ1-2; v_gene: TRBV12-3/TRBV12-4; CDR3aa: CASSFTANYGYTF